The 11 T cell receptor beta chains below come from one sample, sequenced in a study of T cell repertoires in cytomegalovirus infection. TCRdb reprocessed the reads with MiXCR, giving one entry per CDR3 protein. The sample contains about 76,000 distinct CDR3 sequences, approximately 3.7% of which appear only once. Sequencing used PBMCs. All receptors come from a human donor in good health (CMV status not recorded). Some clones in this sample may be carry-over from other donors' samples.

This clonotype was counted at least ten times. J is TRBJ2-7 and V is TRBV5-6; D may be TRBD2 (6 bases). Germline-derived CDR1 and CDR2 are SGHDT and YYEEEE. Trimming took 0 bases from V and 2 from J, leaving 15 bases between them. The CDR3 covers 16 residues. DNA of the CDR3: TGTGCCAGCAGCTTGGAGCGCCTAGCGAGACCCTACGAGCAGTACTTC. It translates to CASSLERLARPYEQYF.

This clonotype was seen at least ten times. The chain joins TRBV11-3 to TRBJ2-2; 9 bases line up with TRBD1. The V and J ends lost 2 bases and 4 bases, in that order; junction bases with no gene match: 2. Germline values: CDR1 SGHNT, CDR2 YENEEA. The CDR3 runs 15 residues. The CDR3 here is CASSLRTGATGELFF. CDR3 DNA sequence: TGTGCCAGCAGCTTAAGGACAGGGGCCACCGGGGAGCTGTTTTTT. The full variable domain, rest sourced from reference TRBV11-3 and TRBJ2-2, is EAGVVQSPRYKIIEKKQPVAFWCNPISGHNTLYWYLQNLGQGPELLIRYENEEAVDDSQLPKDRFSAERLKGVDSTLKIQPAELGDSAVYLCASSLRTGATGELFFGEGSRLTVL.

This clonotype showed up many times. The V and J genes are TRBV28 and TRBJ1-3, with D unclear. Germline V gene data show CDR1 as MDHEN and CDR2 as SYDVKM. V was trimmed by 6 bases and J by 0 bases, leaving 6 bases between them. The CDR3 extends over 13 amino acids. CDR3 sequence (DNA): TGTGCCAGCAGGAGAAGCTCTGGAAACACCATATATTTT. It specifies CASRRSSGNTIYF.

This clonotype was seen repeatedly, ten times or more. The CDR3 DNA sequence: TGCGCCAGCAGCCGGCTCCCGGGATCAGACTATGGCTACACCTTC. Translation: CASSRLPGSDYGYTF. The rearrangement uses TRBV4-1 and TRBJ1-2; no definite D call. This CDR3 region has 15 residues. Germline V gene sequence: CDR1 MGHRA, CDR2 YSYEKL. V lost 4 bases to trimming and J lost 3 bases, with 15 bases between them.

The sample holds many counts of this clonotype. The V and J genes are TRBV19 and TRBJ1-6, with a tentative D call TRBD1 (6 bases). The length of the CDR3 is 15 residues. Per the germline V gene, CDR1 is LNHDA and CDR2 is SQIVND (reference sequence). Trimming left V 4 bases short and J 14 bases short, with 21 bases between. The CDR3 spells CASSRGASRILALHF. CDR3 coding DNA: TGTGCCAGTAGTAGGGGGGCCTCCCGAATTTTGGCCCTCCACTTT.

This clonotype is a singleton in its sample. The genes are TRBV11-2 and TRBJ1-3, with a possible D match to TRBD1 (5 bases). V gave up 2 bases and J gave up 0 bases, with 8 bases separating them. There are 15 residues in the CDR3. The V gene's germline CDR1 is SGHAT and CDR2 FQNNGV. The DNA of the CDR3 is TGTGCCAGCAGCTTATCAGGGATCTCTGGAAACACCATATATTTT. Translating it yields CASSLSGISGNTIYF.

In this sample, this clonotype turned up many times. The rearrangement links TRBV15 to TRBJ2-7; TRBD2 matches 9 bases. This CDR3 has 16 residues. Trimming took 0 bases from V and 4 from J; bases not matched to a gene: 7. Germline CDR1 is LNHNV and CDR2 is YYDKDF (reference sequence). This chain's CDR3 is CATSRDPASGEYEQYF. CDR3 DNA: TGTGCCACCAGCAGAGATCCGGCTAGCGGGGAATACGAGCAGTACTTC.

This clonotype was picked up many times. V and J are TRBV30 and TRBJ1-1, with D unresolved. The CDR3 is 14 residues long. V lost 4 bases and J lost 0, with 12 bases in between. CDR1 is GTSNPN, CDR2 SVGIG, per germline (reference sequence). The CDR3 sequence: CAWTFRGLNTEAFF. The DNA of the CDR3 is TGTGCCTGGACTTTCAGAGGGTTGAACACTGAAGCTTTCTTT.

This clonotype was observed many times. The chain combines TRBV28 with TRBJ2-1; D might be TRBD2 (6 bases). The CDR3 consists of 13 residues. Trimming removed 1 base at V and 5 bases at J, with 6 bases between. The germline V gene encodes CDR1 MDHEN and CDR2 SYDVKM. The CDR3, as DNA: TGTGCCAGCAGTTTATCGGGAGACAATGAGCAGTTCTTC. Translating gives CASSLSGDNEQFF.

This clonotype was counted many times. This chain connects TRBV6-1 to TRBJ1-6, with a weak D call TRBD1 (5 bases). CDR1 MNHNS and CDR2 SASEGT come from the germline V gene. V was shortened by 7 bases and J by 12 bases, with 28 bases between the two germline ends. CDR3 length equals 17 residues. CDR3 sequence (DNA): TGTGCCAGCACCTCCTACAGCGGGACGGCGGCACGTGGACCCCTCCACTTT. Encoded protein: CASTSYSGTAARGPLHF.

In this sample, this clonotype turned up many times. The chain joins TRBV23-1 to TRBJ2-1; 7 bases match TRBD1. TRBV23-1 is labeled an ORF, and its function is uncertain. This CDR3 is built from 16 residues. Trimming at V came to 2 bases and at J to 4 bases, leaving 8 bases not matched to a gene. CDR3 nucleotides: TGCGCCAGCAGTCAACACTCCAGGGGGACGTACAATGAGCAGTTCTTC. Its protein is CASSQHSRGTYNEQFF.